This TCR beta chain was found in a study of T cell changes during pregnancy in multiple sclerosis. CDR1 SGDLS and CDR2 YYNGEE come from the germline V gene. V lost 3 bases to trimming and J lost 5 bases, with 14 bases between them. The CDR3 contains 14 residues. Profiled with immunoSEQ multiplex PCR; TCRdb holds only in-frame clones, not every one. The data contain approximately 61,000 clones, approximately 91% of them singletons. The sequences come from peripheral blood, collected in the first trimester of pregnancy. This TCR was recovered from a female donor with multiple sclerosis, enrolled in a pregnancy study. V usage is TRBV9 and J usage is TRBJ1-2, with D hard to call. CDR3 region: CASSAADGNYGYTF. The CDR3 DNA reads TGTGCCAGCAGCGCAGCGGACGGGAATTATGGCTACACCTTC.